This TCR beta chain came from a study of T cells after posttransplantation cyclophosphamide. This clone appeared many times. What it binds is unknown. The table came from immunoSEQ multiplex PCR; TCRdb's copy has only in-frame clones and leaves some out. Recorded here are 20,000 to 30,000 clones, with no singletons, and the ten leading clones hold about 4.2%. In germline, CDR1 is SNHLY, CDR2 FYNNEI. V was pared by 6 bases and J by 1 base, with 6 bases of the junction left unmatched. This CDR3 is 15 amino acids long. Study-level findings and limits: After PTCy, TRB diversity resembled that of CNI/methotrexate controls.

The chain links TRBV2 to TRBJ2-1; 7 bases match TRBD1. This TCR came from a woman between 50 and 59 years old in good health, CMV-negative, and a related stem cell transplant donor. Sequenced sample: PBMCs. The CDR3 nucleotides are TGTGCCAGCAGACAGGGGTGGAGTTCCTACAATGAGCAGTTCTTC. Translated, it gives CASRQGWSSYNEQFF.